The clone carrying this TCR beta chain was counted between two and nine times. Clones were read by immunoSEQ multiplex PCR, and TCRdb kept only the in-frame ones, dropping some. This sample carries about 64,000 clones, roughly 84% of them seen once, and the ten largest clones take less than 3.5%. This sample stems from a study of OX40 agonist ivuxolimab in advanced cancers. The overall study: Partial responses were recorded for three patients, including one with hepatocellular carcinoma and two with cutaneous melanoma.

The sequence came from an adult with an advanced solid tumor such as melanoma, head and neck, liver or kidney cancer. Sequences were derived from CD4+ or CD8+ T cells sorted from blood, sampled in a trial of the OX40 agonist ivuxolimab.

The CDR3 spells CASSEDGQGWSYEQYF. For the CDR3, the DNA is TGTGCCAGCAGTGAAGACGGCCAGGGCTGGTCCTACGAGCAGTACTTC. The rearrangement joins TRBV6-1 to TRBJ2-7; D is possibly TRBD1 (5 bases). V was cut by 1 base and J by 1 base, with 14 bases left in between. CDR3 length: 16 residues. Germline V gives CDR1 MNHNS, CDR2 SASEGT.